This TCR beta chain was captured in a study of shared clonotypes between healthy human individuals. Study-wide background: The donors, two women and a few men, were aged 18 to 49.

This was a deep-level run. TCRdb's table, derived via immunoSEQ multiplex PCR, lists solely in-frame clones and lacks some. The data show approximately 2.5 million clones, around nine tenths seen once. Germline assignment: CDR1 MNHNY and CDR2 SVGAGI (reference sequence). Trimming removed 6 bases from V and 4 bases from J; junction bases left unmatched: 5. The CDR3 is made up of 15 amino acids. Specimen: naive CD4+ T cells sorted from blood. Subset meaning: CD45RA+ positively selected. This chain joins TRBV6-6 and TRBJ1-4; 10 bases are shared with TRBD1. The source of this sequence is a man between 18 and 29 years old in good health. CDR3 amino acids: CASRGQGYVNEKLFF. DNA of the CDR3: TGTGCCAGCAGGGGACAGGGGTACGTTAATGAAAAACTGTTTTTT.